This TCR beta chain appears in the sequencing data of a study of blood T cell repertoires in COVID-19. About the research overall: Samples representing acute and convalescent COVID-19 were sourced from the United States, Italy and Spain.

Unmatched junction bases numbered 9, after V lost 4 bases and J lost 13 bases. CDR1 is MGHDK and CDR2 is SYGVNS in the germline V gene. The length of the CDR3 is 13 residues. Participant-given clinical history determined each cohort assignment. Resolution of symptoms, clearance, or two negative PCRs was present in recovered Cohort 3 donors. Here immunoSEQ multiplex PCR was the method, and the copy in TCRdb shows in-frame clones only, minus some. The sample has under 250,000 clones; 86% are singletons. Source material: PBMCs or T cells enriched from blood (not recorded which). The TCR was taken from a man aged 40-55 years who had recovered from COVID-19. This chain uses TRBV25-1 with TRBJ1-4, with 7 bases lining up with TRBD1. This CDR3 reads CASSGRAAGGLFF. CDR3 bases: TGTGCCAGCAGTGGGAGGGCCGCAGGGGGACTGTTTTTT.